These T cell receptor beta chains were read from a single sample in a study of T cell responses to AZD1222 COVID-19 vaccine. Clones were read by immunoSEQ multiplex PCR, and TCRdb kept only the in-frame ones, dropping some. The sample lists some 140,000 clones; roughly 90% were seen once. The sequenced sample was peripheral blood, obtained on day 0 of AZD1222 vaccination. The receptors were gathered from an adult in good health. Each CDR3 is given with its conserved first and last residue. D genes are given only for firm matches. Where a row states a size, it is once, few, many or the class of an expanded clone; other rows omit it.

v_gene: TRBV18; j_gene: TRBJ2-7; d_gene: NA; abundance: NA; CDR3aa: CASSDGTGSSYEQYF; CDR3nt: TGTGCCAGCTCAGATGGGACGGGGAGCTCCTACGAGCAGTACTTC
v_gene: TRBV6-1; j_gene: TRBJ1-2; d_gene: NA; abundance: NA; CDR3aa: CASSEANYGYTF; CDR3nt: TGTGCCAGCAGTGAGGCCAACTATGGCTACACCTTC
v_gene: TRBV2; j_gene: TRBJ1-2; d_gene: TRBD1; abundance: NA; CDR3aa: CASSDIRDSPGGYTF; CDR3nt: TGTGCCAGCAGTGATATAAGGGACAGCCCTGGGGGCTACACCTTC
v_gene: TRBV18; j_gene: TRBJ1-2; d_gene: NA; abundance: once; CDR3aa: CASSSETSYAGGYTF; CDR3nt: TGTGCCAGCTCATCAGAGACATCCTACGCGGGTGGCTACACCTTC
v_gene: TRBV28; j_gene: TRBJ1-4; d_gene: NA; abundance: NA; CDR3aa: CASSFPRGANEKLFF; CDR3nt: TGTGCCAGCAGTTTCCCTCGTGGGGCTAATGAAAAACTGTTTTTT
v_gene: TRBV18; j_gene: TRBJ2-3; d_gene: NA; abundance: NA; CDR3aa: CASSPYYGDTQYF; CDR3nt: TGTGCCAGCTCCCCCTATTATGGCGATACGCAGTATTTT
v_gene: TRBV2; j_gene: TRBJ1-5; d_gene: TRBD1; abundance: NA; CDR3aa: CATKTDRVGKPQHF; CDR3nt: TGTGCCACCAAAACGGACAGGGTCGGGAAGCCCCAGCATTTT
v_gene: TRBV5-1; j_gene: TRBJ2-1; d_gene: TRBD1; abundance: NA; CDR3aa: CASSLEGQGYNEQFF; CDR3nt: TGCGCCAGCAGCTTGGAGGGACAGGGGTACAATGAGCAGTTCTTC
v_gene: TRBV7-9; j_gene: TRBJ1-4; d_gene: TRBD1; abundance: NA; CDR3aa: CASSPDRGTHNEKLFF; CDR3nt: TGTGCCAGCAGCCCCGACAGGGGGACGCATAATGAAAAACTGTTTTTT
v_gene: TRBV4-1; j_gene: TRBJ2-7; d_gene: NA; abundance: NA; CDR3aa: CASSPPTTLHEQYF; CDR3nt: TGCGCCAGCAGCCCCCCGACTACCCTCCACGAGCAGTACTTC
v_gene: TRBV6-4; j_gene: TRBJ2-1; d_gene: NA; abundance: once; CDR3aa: CASSETASSYNEQFF; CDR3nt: TGTGCCAGCAGTGAGACAGCCAGCTCCTACAATGAGCAGTTCTTC
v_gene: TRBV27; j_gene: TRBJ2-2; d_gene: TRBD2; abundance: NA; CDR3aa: CASSWLAATGELFF; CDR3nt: TGTGCCAGCAGCTGGCTAGCGGCCACCGGGGAGCTGTTTTTT
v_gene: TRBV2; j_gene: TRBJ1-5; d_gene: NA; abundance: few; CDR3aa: CASKGTHSQPQHF; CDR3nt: TGTGCCAGCAAAGGGACCCACAGTCAGCCCCAGCATTTT
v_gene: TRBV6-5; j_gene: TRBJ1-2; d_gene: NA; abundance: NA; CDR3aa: CASSPSLANYGYTF; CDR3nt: TGTGCCAGCAGCCCAAGTTTAGCTAACTATGGCTACACCTTC
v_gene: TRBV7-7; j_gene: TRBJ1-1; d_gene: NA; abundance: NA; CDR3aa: CASSLRHNTEAFF; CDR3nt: TGTGCCAGCAGCTTACGACACAACACTGAAGCTTTCTTT
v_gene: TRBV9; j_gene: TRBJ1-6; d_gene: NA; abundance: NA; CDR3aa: CASSDPGGGASNSLHF; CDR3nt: TGTGCCAGCAGCGACCCCGGCGGAGGGGCGAGTAACTCCCTCCACTTT
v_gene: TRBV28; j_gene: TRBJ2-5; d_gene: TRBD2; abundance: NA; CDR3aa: CASSSRGLAGAETQYF; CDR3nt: TGTGCCAGCAGCTCTAGGGGACTAGCGGGAGCAGAGACCCAGTACTTC
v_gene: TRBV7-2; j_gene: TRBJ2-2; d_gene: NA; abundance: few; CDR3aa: CASSPGAGGELFF; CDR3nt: TGTGCCAGCAGCCCCGGGGCGGGCGGGGAGCTGTTTTTT
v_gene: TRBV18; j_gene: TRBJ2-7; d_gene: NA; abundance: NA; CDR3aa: CASSPAATGREQYF; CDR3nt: TGTGCCAGCTCACCAGCGGCCACTGGGCGCGAGCAGTACTTC
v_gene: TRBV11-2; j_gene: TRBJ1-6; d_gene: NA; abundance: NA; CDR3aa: CASSLGRIPTPLHF; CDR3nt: TGTGCCAGCAGCTTGGGACGAATACCGACACCCCTCCACTTT
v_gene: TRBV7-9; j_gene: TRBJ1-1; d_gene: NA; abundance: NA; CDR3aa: CASSFRDGMNTEAFF; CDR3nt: TGTGCCAGCAGCTTCCGGGACGGTATGAACACTGAAGCTTTCTTT
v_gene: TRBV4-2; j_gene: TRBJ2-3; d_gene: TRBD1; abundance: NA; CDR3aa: CASSQEDRVYPDTQYF; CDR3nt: TGTGCCAGCAGCCAAGAAGACAGGGTATACCCAGATACGCAGTATTTT
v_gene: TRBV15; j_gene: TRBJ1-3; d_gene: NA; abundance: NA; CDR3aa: CATSWSPGVSGNTIYF; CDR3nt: TGTGCCACCAGCTGGTCTCCGGGGGTCTCTGGAAACACCATATATTTT
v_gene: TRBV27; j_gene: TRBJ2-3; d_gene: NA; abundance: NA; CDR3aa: CASSRTEISTDTQYF; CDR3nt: TGTGCCAGCAGTAGGACAGAGATCAGCACAGATACGCAGTATTTT
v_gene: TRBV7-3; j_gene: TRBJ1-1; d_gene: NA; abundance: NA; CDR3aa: CASSSGAGTEAFF; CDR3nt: TGTGCCAGCAGCTCCGGGGCGGGCACTGAAGCTTTCTTT
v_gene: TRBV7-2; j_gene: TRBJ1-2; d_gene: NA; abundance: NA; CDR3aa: CASSLGTAFYGYTF; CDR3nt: TGTGCCAGCAGCTTAGGGACAGCCTTCTATGGCTACACCTTC
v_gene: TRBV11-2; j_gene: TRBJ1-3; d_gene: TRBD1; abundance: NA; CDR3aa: CASSLGTGISGNTIYF; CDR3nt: TGTGCCAGCAGCTTAGGGACAGGGATCTCTGGAAACACCATATATTTT
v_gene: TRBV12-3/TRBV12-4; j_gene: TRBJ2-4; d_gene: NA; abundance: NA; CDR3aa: CASSRQVEDIQYF; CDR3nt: TGTGCCAGCAGTAGACAGGTAGAGGACATTCAGTACTTC
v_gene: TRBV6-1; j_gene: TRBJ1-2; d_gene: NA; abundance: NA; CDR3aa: CASSESRGPFGGYTF; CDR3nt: TGTGCCAGCAGTGAGTCCAGAGGTCCTTTCGGTGGCTACACCTTC
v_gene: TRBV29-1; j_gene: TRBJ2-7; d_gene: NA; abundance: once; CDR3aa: CSVEEGAGYEQYF; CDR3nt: TGCAGCGTTGAAGAGGGGGCGGGATACGAGCAGTACTTC
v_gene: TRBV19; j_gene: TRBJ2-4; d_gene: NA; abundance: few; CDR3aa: CASSIEGLDIQYF; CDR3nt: TGTGCCAGTAGTATAGAGGGACTTGACATTCAGTACTTC
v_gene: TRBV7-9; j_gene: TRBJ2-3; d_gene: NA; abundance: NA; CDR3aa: CASSFGEDTDTQYF; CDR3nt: TGTGCCAGCAGCTTTGGGGAGGACACAGATACGCAGTATTTT
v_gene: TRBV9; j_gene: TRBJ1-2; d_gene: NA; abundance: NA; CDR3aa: CASRPDAGPSGYGYTF; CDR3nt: TGTGCCAGCAGACCAGACGCAGGGCCCTCAGGCTATGGCTACACCTTC
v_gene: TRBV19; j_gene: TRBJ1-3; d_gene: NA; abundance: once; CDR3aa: CASSLSGASGNTIYF; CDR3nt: TGTGCCAGTAGTCTCTCGGGAGCTTCTGGAAACACCATATATTTT
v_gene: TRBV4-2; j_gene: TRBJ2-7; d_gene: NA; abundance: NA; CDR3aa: CASSQDSSYEQYF; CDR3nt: TGTGCCAGCAGCCAGGACAGCTCCTACGAGCAGTACTTC
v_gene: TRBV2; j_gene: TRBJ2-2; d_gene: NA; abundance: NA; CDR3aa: CASSGWNTYTGELFF; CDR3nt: TGTGCCAGCAGTGGGTGGAATACGTACACCGGGGAGCTGTTTTTT
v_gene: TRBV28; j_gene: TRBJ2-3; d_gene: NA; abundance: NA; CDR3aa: CASSPTRRRNTDTQYF; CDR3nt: TGTGCCAGCAGTCCCACCCGCAGGAGAAACACAGATACGCAGTATTTT
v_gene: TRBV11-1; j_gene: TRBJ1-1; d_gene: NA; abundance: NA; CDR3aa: CASSKRRDTEAFF; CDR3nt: TGTGCCAGCAGCAAGAGGAGGGACACTGAAGCTTTCTTT
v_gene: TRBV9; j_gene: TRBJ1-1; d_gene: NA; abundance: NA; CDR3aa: CASSGHMNTEAFF; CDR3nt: TGTGCCAGCAGCGGCCACATGAACACTGAAGCTTTCTTT
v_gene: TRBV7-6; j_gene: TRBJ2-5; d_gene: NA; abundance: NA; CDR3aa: CASSFLSRGALQETQYF; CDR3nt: TGTGCCAGCAGCTTCTTAAGTCGGGGGGCTCTCCAAGAGACCCAGTACTTC
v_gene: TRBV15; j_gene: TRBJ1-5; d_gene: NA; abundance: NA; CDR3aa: CATSRDGPEQPQHF; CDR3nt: TGTGCCACCAGCAGAGATGGTCCCGAGCAGCCCCAGCATTTT
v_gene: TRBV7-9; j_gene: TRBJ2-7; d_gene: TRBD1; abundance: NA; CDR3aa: CASSSVTGRIDEQYF; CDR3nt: TGTGCCAGCAGCAGTGTGACAGGGAGAATCGACGAGCAGTACTTC
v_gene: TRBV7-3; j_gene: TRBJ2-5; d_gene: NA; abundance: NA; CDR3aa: CASSPTGPQETQYF; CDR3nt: TGTGCCAGCAGCCCCACAGGGCCTCAAGAGACCCAGTACTTC